Detailed here is one TCR beta chain. Its antigen is still unknown. This sample stems from a study of cytomegalovirus exposure and HLA in healthy donors. Trimming removed 6 bases from V and 0 bases from J, with 18 bases in between. CDR1 is SGHDT and CDR2 is YYEEEE in the germline V gene. The CDR3 is 16 residues long. PCR amplification relied on 60 Vbeta primers (plus 13 Jbeta primers). Produced via immunoSEQ multiplex PCR; TCRdb's table is partial and in-frame only. This sample contains about 200,000 clones. Study results and limitations: In a later analysis, 15,000 to 20,000 TCR beta sequences were associated with HLA alleles at 0.05 false discovery rate.

Sequenced input: PBMCs. This clonotype originated in a boy younger than 18 in good health and CMV-seronegative. The chain employs TRBV5-6 and TRBJ1-1; no definite D call. In DNA, the CDR3 is TGTGCCAGCAAAAGGCGGAGGGAAGGTTTGAACACTGAAGCTTTCTTT. This codes for CASKRRREGLNTEAFF.